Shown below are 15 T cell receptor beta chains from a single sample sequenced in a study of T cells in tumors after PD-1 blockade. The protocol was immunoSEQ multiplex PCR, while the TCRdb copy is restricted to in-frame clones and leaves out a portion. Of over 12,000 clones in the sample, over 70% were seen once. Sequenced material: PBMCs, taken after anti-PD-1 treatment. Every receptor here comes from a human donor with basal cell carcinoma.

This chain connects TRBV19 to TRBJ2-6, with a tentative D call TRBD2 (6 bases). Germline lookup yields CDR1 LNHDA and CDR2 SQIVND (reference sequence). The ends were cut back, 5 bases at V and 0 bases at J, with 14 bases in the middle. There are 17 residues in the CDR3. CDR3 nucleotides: TGTGCCAGTAGTGTTCAGGGACTCAGCTCTGGGGCCAACGTCCTGACTTTC. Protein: CASSVQGLSSGANVLTF.

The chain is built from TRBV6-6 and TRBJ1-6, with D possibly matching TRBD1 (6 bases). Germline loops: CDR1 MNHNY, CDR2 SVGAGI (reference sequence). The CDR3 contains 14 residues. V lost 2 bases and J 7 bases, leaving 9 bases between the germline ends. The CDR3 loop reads CASSYPGGNSPLHF. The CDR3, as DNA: TGTGCCAGCAGTTACCCCGGGGGCAATTCACCCCTCCACTTT.

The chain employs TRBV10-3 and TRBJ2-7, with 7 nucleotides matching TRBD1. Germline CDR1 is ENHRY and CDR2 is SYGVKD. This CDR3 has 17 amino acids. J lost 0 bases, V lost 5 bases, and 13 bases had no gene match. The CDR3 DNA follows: TGTGCCATCAGTCGGACAGGACCGGGTTATAGCTCCTACGAGCAGTACTTC. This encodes CAISRTGPGYSSYEQYF.

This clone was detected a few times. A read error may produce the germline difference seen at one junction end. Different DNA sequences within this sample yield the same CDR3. The CDR3: CASCDGWAGEGSSYNEQFF. CDR3 sequence (DNA): TGTGCCAGCTGTGATGGGTGGGCGGGGGAGGGGAGCTCCTACAATGAGCAGTTCTTC. The chain carries TRBV2 and TRBJ2-1; 7 nucleotides line up with TRBD2. The CDR3 runs to 19 residues. The germline V gene encodes CDR1 SNHLY and CDR2 FYNNEI.

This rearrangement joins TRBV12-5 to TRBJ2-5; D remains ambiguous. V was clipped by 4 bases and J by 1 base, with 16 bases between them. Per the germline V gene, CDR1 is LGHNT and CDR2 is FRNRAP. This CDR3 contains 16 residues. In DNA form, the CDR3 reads TGTGCTAGTGGTTGGCCCCACGGGTTCGGCCAAGAGACCCAGTACTTC. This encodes CASGWPHGFGQETQYF.

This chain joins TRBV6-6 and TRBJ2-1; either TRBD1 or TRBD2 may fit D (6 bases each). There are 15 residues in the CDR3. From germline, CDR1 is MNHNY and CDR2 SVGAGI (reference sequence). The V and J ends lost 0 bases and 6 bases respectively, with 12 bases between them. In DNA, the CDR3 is TGTGCCAGCAGTTACTCAGAACAGGGAGGCAATGAGCAGTTCTTC. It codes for CASSYSEQGGNEQFF.

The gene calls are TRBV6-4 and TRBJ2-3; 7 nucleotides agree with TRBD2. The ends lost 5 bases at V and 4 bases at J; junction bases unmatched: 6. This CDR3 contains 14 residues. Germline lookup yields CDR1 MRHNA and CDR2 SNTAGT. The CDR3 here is CASSSGRGADTQYF. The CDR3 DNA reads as TGTGCCAGCAGTTCCGGCCGGGGGGCAGATACGCAGTATTTT.

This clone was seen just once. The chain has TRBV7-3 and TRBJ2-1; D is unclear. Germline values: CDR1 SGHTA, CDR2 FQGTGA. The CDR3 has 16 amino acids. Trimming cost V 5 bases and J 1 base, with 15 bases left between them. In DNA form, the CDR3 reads TGTGCCAGCAGCCCCAGACCACGCGGATCCTACAATGAGCAGTTCTTC. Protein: CASSPRPRGSYNEQFF. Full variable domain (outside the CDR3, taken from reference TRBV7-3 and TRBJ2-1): GAGVSQTPSNKVTEKGKYVELRCDPISGHTALYWYRQSLGQGPEFLIYFQGTGAADDSGLPNDRFFAVRPEGSVSTLKIQRTERGDSAVYLCASSPRPRGSYNEQFFGPGTRLTVL.

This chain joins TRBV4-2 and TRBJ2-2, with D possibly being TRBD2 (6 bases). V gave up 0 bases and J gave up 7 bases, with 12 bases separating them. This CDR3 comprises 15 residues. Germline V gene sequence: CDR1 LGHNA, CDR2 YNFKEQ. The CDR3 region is CASSQESGGDGELFF. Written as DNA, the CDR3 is TGTGCCAGCAGCCAAGAATCTGGCGGGGACGGGGAGCTGTTTTTT.

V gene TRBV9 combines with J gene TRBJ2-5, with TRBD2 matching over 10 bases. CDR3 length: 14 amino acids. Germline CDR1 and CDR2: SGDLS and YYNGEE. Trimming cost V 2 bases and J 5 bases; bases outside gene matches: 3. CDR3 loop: CASSVTSGTETQYF. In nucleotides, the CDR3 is TGTGCCAGCAGCGTCACTAGCGGGACCGAGACCCAGTACTTC. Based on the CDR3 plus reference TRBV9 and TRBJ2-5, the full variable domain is DSGVTQTPKHLITATGQRVTLRCSPRSGDLSVYWYQQSLDQGLQFLIQYYNGEERAKGNILERFSAQQFPDLHSELNLSSLELGDSALYFCASSVTSGTETQYFGPGTRLLVL.

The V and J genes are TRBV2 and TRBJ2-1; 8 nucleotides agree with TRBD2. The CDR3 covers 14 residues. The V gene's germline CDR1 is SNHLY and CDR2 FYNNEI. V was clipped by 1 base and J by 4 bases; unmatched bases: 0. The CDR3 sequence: CASSEERGYNEQFF. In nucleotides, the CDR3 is TGTGCCAGCAGTGAAGAGCGGGGGTACAATGAGCAGTTCTTC. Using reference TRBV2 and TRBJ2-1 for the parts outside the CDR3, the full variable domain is EPEVTQTPSHQVTQMGQEVILRCVPISNHLYFYWYRQILGQKVEFLVSFYNNEISEKSEIFDDQFSVERPDGSNFTLKIRSTKLEDSAMYFCASSEERGYNEQFFGPGTRLTVL.

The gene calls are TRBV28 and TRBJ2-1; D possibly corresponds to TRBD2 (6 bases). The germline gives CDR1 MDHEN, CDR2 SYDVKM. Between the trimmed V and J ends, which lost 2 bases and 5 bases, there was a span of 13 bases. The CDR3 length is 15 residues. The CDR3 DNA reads TGTGCCAGCAGTTTAGGCGGGACGTCCCACAATGAGCAGTTCTTC. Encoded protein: CASSLGGTSHNEQFF. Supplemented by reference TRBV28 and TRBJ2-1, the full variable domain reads DVKVTQSSRYLVKRTGEKVFLECVQDMDHENMFWYRQDPGLGLRLIYFSYDVKMKEKGDIPEGYSVSREKKERFSLILESASTNQTSMYLCASSLGGTSHNEQFFGPGTRLTVL.

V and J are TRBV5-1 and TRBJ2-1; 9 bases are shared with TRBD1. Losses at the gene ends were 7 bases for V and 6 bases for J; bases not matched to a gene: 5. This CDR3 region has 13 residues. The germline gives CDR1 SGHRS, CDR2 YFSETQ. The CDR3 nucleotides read TGCGCCAGCGCCCGGACAGGGGTCAATGAGCAGTTCTTC. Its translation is CASARTGVNEQFF. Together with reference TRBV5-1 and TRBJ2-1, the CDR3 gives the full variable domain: KAGVTQTPRYLIKTRGQQVTLSCSPISGHRSVSWYQQTPGQGLQFLFEYFSETQRNKGNFPGRFSGRQFSNSRSEMNVSTLELGDSALYLCASARTGVNEQFFGPGTRLTVL.

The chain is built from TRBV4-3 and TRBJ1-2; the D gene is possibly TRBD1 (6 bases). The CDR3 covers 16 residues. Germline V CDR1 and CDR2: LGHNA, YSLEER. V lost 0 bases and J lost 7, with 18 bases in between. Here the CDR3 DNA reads TGCGCCAGCAGCCAAGATGTTCAGGGGCCTCGGGGTGGCTACACCTTC. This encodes CASSQDVQGPRGGYTF.

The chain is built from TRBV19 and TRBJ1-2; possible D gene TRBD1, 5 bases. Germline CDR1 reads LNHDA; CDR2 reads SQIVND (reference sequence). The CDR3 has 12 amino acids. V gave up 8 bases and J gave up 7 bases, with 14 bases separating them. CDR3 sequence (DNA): TGTGCCAGTCATAACGGACAACTTGGCTACACCTTC. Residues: CASHNGQLGYTF.